Following are 16 T cell receptor beta chains from one sample sequenced in a study of metastatic and nonmetastatic thyroid tumors. TCRdb re-called the PCR reads via MiXCR. This sample has around 4,500 clones; 35% occur once, and the top ten carry 38%. No patient had received any treatment before thyroid surgery. Sequencing was carried out using adjacent normal tissue. These receptors all come from a male donor with papillary thyroid cancer or a benign thyroid nodule (not recorded which). Some clones in this sample may be carry-over from other donors' samples.

The chain employs TRBV3-1 and TRBJ2-7; D possibly uses TRBD1 or TRBD2 (6 bases each). This CDR3 contains 15 residues. Deletions cut 4 bases from V and 4 bases from J, with 17 bases between. In germline, CDR1 is LGHDT, CDR2 YNNKEL (reference sequence). This chain's CDR3 is CASSLRGGRLYEQYF. Written as DNA, the CDR3 is TGTGCCAGCAGCCTTAGAGGGGGGAGATTATACGAGCAGTACTTC.

The chain employs TRBV11-2 and TRBJ2-3, with 7 bases identical to TRBD2. J lost 1 base, V lost 5 bases, and 6 bases had no gene match. Germline CDR1 is SGHAT and CDR2 is FQNNGV. The CDR3 spans 15 residues. CDR3 in DNA: TGTGCCAGCAGCCCAGGACTAGTCGGCACAGATACGCAGTATTTT. Protein product: CASSPGLVGTDTQYF.

The sample holds one count of this clone. Relative to the germline gene, one junction end is altered; a read error may explain this. V gene TRBV6-2 or TRBV6-3 combines with J gene TRBJ2-7, with 10 bases that match TRBD1. This CDR3 contains 19 residues. Per the germline V gene, CDR1 is MNHEY and CDR2 is SVGEGT. The CDR3 sequence is CASKERTGGGYLREYGQYF. The CDR3, as DNA: TGTGCCAGCAAAGAACGGACAGGGGGAGGGTACCTACGAGAATACGGGCAGTACTTC.

The V call is TRBV20-1, the J call TRBJ2-6; the D gene is possibly TRBD1 (5 bases). The CDR3 consists of 17 residues. Germline V gene data show CDR1 as DFQATT and CDR2 as SNEGSKA (reference sequence). Trimming took off 0 bases at V and 0 bases at J, with 12 bases between the two ends. In nucleotides, the CDR3 is TGCAGTGCTAGAGATCGACAGACCAGCTCTGGGGCCAACGTCCTGACTTTC. Amino acids: CSARDRQTSSGANVLTF.

J is TRBJ2-7 and V is TRBV27, with D unclear. This CDR3 is 13 amino acids long. Between the trimmed V and J ends, which lost 5 bases and 2 bases, there was a span of 10 bases. CDR1 is MNHEY and CDR2 is SMNVEV in the germline V gene (reference sequence). CDR3 DNA: TGTGCCAGCAGTCCCCGACGGACCTACGAGCAGTACTTC. It is translated as CASSPRRTYEQYF.

The chain recombines TRBV20-1 with TRBJ2-7, with 12 bases fitting TRBD2. CDR3 length: 15 amino acids. The germline V gene encodes CDR1 DFQATT and CDR2 SNEGSKA (reference sequence). Germline trimming cut 2 bases from V and 5 bases from J; bases unmatched to any gene: 7. CDR3 in amino acids: CSARSLAGGSDEQYF. The CDR3 DNA reads TGCAGTGCTAGAAGCCTAGCGGGAGGGAGCGACGAGCAGTACTTC.

There are many counts of this clone. V is TRBV6-1 and J is TRBJ1-2, with a weak D call TRBD1 (5 bases). CDR1 and CDR2 from the germline V gene are MNHNS and SASEGT. V was trimmed by 8 bases and J by 5 bases, leaving 15 bases between them. This CDR3 contains 13 residues. For the CDR3, the DNA is TGTGCCAGCGTAGGGGTCGACAAGTATGGCTACACCTTC. Amino acid sequence: CASVGVDKYGYTF.

This clone has just a few counts. Compared with germline, one end of the junction differs, possibly owing to a read error. This rearrangement joins TRBV24-1 to TRBJ2-7, with D unclear. Germline CDR1 reads KGHDR; CDR2 reads SFDVKD. The CDR3 covers 15 residues. CDR3 DNA sequence: TGTGCCACCAGTGACCCCCGGCGCAGAGTCTACGAGCAGCACTTC. This encodes CATSDPRRRVYEQHF.

The table lists this clone with a few counts. This rearrangement joins TRBV12-3 or TRBV12-4 to TRBJ2-3; D unclear. The CDR3 has 13 amino acids. The ends were cut back, 6 bases at V and 6 bases at J, with 13 bases in the middle. The CDR3 nucleotides are TGTGCCAGCAGCGCGGACGGAACTGATACGCAGTATTTT. It translates to CASSADGTDTQYF.

V usage is TRBV27 and J usage is TRBJ1-6; D perhaps matches TRBD1 (6 bases). Germline CDR1 MNHEY, CDR2 SMNVEV (reference sequence). Trimming removed 6 bases from V and 7 bases from J, with 16 bases in between. The CDR3 runs 15 residues. CDR3 sequence reads: CASRIGTNQNSPLHF. In nucleotides, the CDR3 is TGTGCCAGCAGGATCGGGACAAATCAAAATTCACCCCTCCACTTT.

Relative to its sample, this clone is medium-sized. The V gene is TRBV5-1, the J gene TRBJ1-1; 7 positions agree with TRBD1. V gave up 0 bases and J gave up 0 bases; unmatched junction bases: 5. Germline V gene data show CDR1 as SGHRS and CDR2 as YFSETQ. The CDR3 loop spans 16 amino acids. This chain's CDR3 is CASSLEGQRMNTEAFF. CDR3 nucleotide sequence: TGCGCCAGCAGCTTGGAGGGACAGAGAATGAACACTGAAGCTTTCTTT.

This clone was recorded once. The gene calls are TRBV7-2 and TRBJ1-5; unclear D gene. V lost 2 bases and J lost 2, with 4 bases in between. In germline, CDR1 is SGHTA, CDR2 FQGNSA. This CDR3 is built from 13 residues. CDR3 nucleotide sequence: TGTGCCAGCAGCTTATCGGGCAATCAGCCCCAGCATTTT. Protein product: CASSLSGNQPQHF.

The chain carries TRBV19 and TRBJ2-7; tentatively, D is TRBD2 (6 bases). Looked up from germline, CDR1 is LNHDA and CDR2 is SQIVND (reference sequence). CDR3 length equals 13 residues. The V gene lost 3 bases and the J gene lost 1 base, with 7 bases spanning the gap. The CDR3 coding sequence is TGTGCCAGTAGTATGGAGGGGTCCTACGAGCAGTACTTC. It translates to CASSMEGSYEQYF.

This clone occurred a few times. V usage is TRBV12-3 or TRBV12-4 and J usage is TRBJ1-1, with TRBD1 matching over 10 bases. The length of the CDR3 is 16 residues. The trim removed 6 bases at V and 5 bases at J, leaving 12 bases unmatched. The CDR3 region has the DNA TGTGCCAGCAGACCCTGGGGACAGGGGTTTGGGACTGAAGCTTTCTTT. Protein sequence: CASRPWGQGFGTEAFF.

By sample share, this clone is large. V usage is TRBV28 and J usage is TRBJ1-2, with D perhaps TRBD1 (5 bases). This CDR3 comprises 12 residues. Germline V lookup: CDR1 MDHEN, CDR2 SYDVKM. The V and J ends lost 6 bases and 7 bases respectively, with 12 bases between them. CDR3 DNA: TGTGCCAGCAGCGGGGGTTTAATTGGCTACACCTTC. Translating gives CASSGGLIGYTF.

This clone ranks as large. J is TRBJ2-2 and V is TRBV6-5; D possibly corresponds to TRBD1 (5 bases). CDR1 is MNHEY and CDR2 is SVGAGI in the germline V gene. Trimming shortened V by 2 bases and J by 7 bases, and 14 bases separated the two germline ends. This CDR3 has 15 amino acids. CDR3 bases: TGTGCCAGCAGTTACCAGGTCAGGGAAGGCGGGGAGCTGTTTTTT. Its translation: CASSYQVREGGELFF.